These 4 T cell receptor beta chains were sequenced from one sample in a study of blood T cell repertoires in COVID-19. Profiling relied on immunoSEQ multiplex PCR, and the TCRdb table lists in-frame clones only, not all of them. The sample records 99,000 or so clones, approximately 85% being singletons. The specimen sequenced was peripheral blood. The receptors were gathered from a man between 60 and 75 years old with acute or convalescent COVID-19.

This clone was observed a single time. The V and J genes are TRBV28 and TRBJ2-2; the D gene is possibly TRBD1 (5 bases). The CDR3 sequence is 15 residues long. Trimming left V 6 bases short and J 0 bases short, with 11 bases between. Per germline, CDR1 MDHEN and CDR2 SYDVKM. The DNA of the CDR3 is TGTGCCAGCAGCTTGGCGACAGCGAACACCGGGGAGCTGTTTTTT. It codes for CASSLATANTGELFF.

This clone has a handful of counts. The CDR3, as DNA: TGTGCCAGCAGCCAAGGCGGTAACACTGAAGCTTTCTTT. Translated: CASSQGGNTEAFF. The chain couples TRBV3-1 (or the pseudogene TRBV3-2) to TRBJ1-1; D gene uncertain. V was shortened by 1 base and J by 2 bases, with 5 bases between the two germline ends. In germline, CDR1 is LGHDT, CDR2 YNNKEL (reference sequence). The CDR3 is made up of 13 amino acids.

The V and J genes are TRBV20-1 and TRBJ1-1, with D unresolved. Trimming shortened V by 4 bases and J by 7 bases, and 7 bases separated the two germline ends. The germline gives CDR1 DFQATT, CDR2 SNEGSKA (reference sequence). The length of the CDR3 is 10 residues. CDR3 region: CSAKTLEAFF. DNA for the CDR3: TGCAGTGCTAAGACTCTTGAAGCTTTCTTT.

This rearrangement joins TRBV11-1 to TRBJ1-2; TRBD1 is a possible D gene (5 bases). The CDR3 loop spans 13 amino acids. Germline CDR1 reads SGHAT; CDR2 reads FQDESV (reference sequence). Trimming pared 5 bases from V and 6 bases from J, leaving 13 bases between. CDR3 protein: CASSLPGGDGYTF. The CDR3 bases are TGTGCCAGCAGCCTTCCCGGGGGGGATGGCTACACCTTC.